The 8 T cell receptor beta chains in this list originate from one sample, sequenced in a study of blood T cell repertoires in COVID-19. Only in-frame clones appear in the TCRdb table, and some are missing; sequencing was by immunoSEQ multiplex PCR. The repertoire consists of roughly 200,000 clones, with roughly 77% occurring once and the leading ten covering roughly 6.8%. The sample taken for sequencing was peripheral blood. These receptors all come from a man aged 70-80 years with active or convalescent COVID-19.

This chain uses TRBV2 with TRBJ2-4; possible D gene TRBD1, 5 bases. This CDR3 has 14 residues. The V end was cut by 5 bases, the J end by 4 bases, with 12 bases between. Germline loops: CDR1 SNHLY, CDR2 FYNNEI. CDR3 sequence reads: CASSLTQGKNIQYF. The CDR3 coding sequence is TGTGCCAGCAGTTTGACCCAGGGTAAAAACATTCAGTACTTC. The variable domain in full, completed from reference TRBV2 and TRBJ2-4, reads EPEVTQTPSHQVTQMGQEVILRCVPISNHLYFYWYRQILGQKVEFLVSFYNNEISEKSEIFDDQFSVERPDGSNFTLKIRSTKLEDSAMYFCASSLTQGKNIQYFGAGTRLSVL.

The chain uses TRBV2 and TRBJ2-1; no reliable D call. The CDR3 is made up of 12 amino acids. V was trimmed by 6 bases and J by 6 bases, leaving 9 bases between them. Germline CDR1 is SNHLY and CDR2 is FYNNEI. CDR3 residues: CASRTTSNEQFF. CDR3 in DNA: TGTGCCAGCAGGACGACAAGCAATGAGCAGTTCTTC.

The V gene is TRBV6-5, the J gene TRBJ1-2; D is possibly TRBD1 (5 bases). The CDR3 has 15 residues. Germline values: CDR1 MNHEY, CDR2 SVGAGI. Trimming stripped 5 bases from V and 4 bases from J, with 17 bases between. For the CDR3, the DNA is TGTGCCAGCAGTAAACGGGACTCAAAGGTCTATGGCTACACCTTC. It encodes CASSKRDSKVYGYTF.

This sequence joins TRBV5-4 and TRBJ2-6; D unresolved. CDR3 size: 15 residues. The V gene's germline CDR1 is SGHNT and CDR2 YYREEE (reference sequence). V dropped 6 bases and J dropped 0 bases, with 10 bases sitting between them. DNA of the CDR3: TGTGCCAGCAACACACAGAGCTCTGGGGCCAACGTCCTGACTTTC. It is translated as CASNTQSSGANVLTF.

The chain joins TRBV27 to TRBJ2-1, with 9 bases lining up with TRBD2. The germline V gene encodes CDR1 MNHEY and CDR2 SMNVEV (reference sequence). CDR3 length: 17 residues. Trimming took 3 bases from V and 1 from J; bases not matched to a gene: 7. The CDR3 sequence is CASSLISGSGSYNEQFF. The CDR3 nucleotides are TGTGCCAGCAGTTTGATTAGCGGGAGTGGTTCCTACAATGAGCAGTTCTTC.

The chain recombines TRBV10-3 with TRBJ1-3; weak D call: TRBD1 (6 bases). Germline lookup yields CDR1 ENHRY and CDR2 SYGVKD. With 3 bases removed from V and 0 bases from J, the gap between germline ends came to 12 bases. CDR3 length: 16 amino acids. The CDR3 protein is CAISDTGLGSGNTIYF. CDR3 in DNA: TGTGCCATCAGTGACACAGGGCTCGGCTCTGGAAACACCATATATTTT.

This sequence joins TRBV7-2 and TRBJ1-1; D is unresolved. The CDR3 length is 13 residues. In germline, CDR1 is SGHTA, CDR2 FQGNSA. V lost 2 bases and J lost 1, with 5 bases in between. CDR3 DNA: TGTGCCAGCAGCTTATACAGGAACACTGAAGCTTTCTTT. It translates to CASSLYRNTEAFF.

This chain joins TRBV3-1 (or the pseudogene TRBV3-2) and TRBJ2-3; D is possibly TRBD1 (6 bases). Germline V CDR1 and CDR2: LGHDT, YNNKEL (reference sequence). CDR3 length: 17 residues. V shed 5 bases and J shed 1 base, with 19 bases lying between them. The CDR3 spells CASSGSFGGPRTDTQYF. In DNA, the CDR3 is TGTGCCAGCAGCGGCAGCTTTGGGGGCCCCCGCACAGATACGCAGTATTTT.